These T cell receptor beta chains were read from a single sample in a study of shared clonotypes between healthy human individuals. The repertoire was sequenced with immunoSEQ multiplex PCR; TCRdb's copy has only in-frame clones and lacks some. Among 2 million to 2.5 million clones listed, about 94% were seen once. Sequences were obtained from naive CD4+ T cells sorted from blood. The receptors derive from a man between 18 and 35 years old in good health. CDR3s include the opening cysteine and the closing phenylalanine or tryptophan.

V: TRBV30; CDR3: CAWSQGTGGNQPQHF
V: TRBV5-4; CDR3: CASSGDRVRDIQYF
V: TRBV18; CDR3: CASSPGSEYGYTF
V: TRBV9; CDR3: CASSVVARGNEQFF
V: TRBV14; CDR3: CASSQDRRGTEQFF
V: TRBV9; CDR3: CASSVFPTTRETQYF
V: TRBV30; CDR3: CAWSGSGNTIYF
V: TRBV2; CDR3: CASSGQLYEQYF
V: TRBV2; CDR3: CASSGTSGRFWREQYF
V: TRBV27; CDR3: CASSPGTGANVLTF
V: TRBV5-1; CDR3: CASSFRVSYEQFF
V: TRBV7-9; CDR3: CASSFGLNTEAFF
V: TRBV30; CDR3: CAWSVRGAPRNEKLFF
V: TRBV30; CDR3: CAWSVRGVAGGQNEQFF
V: TRBV6-6; CDR3: CASSPTGGETQYF
V: TRBV5-1; CDR3: CASSLAGQGGQPQHF
V: TRBV5-4; CDR3: CASSVDRTSGNTIYF
V: TRBV5-1; CDR3: CASSGAGPGTGSNEQYF
V: TRBV2; CDR3: CASSLRPGSSYNEQFF
V: TRBV6-1; CDR3: CASSDRAGGQETQYF
V: TRBV9; CDR3: CASSPEVDFF
V: TRBV5-1; CDR3: CASSPSAGVSYNEQFF
V: TRBV7-6; CDR3: CASSSISTGKAFF
V: TRBV2; CDR3: CASSGRGTAGNQPQHF
V: TRBV7-9; CDR3: CASSRPPERYEQYF
V: TRBV11-2; CDR3: CASSSTLHTGPGYTF
V: TRBV2; CDR3: CASSEGPGTPGFNYGYTF
V: TRBV9; CDR3: CASSRTSGNTYEQYF
V: TRBV7-2; CDR3: CASSSVTSGSGGYNEQFF
V: TRBV10-2; CDR3: CASSESIGTDFGQAFF
V: TRBV19; CDR3: CASSNPGTGTYEQYF
V: TRBV7-3; CDR3: CASSLISGSDTQYF
V: TRBV7-9; CDR3: CASSPHRGSTDTQYF
V: TRBV2; CDR3: CASSDIAWNEQFF
V: TRBV5-4; CDR3: CASSLGSTYEQYF
V: TRBV4-1; CDR3: CASSQDVGRTGELFF
V: TRBV6-5; CDR3: CASRYRGSYNEQFF
V: TRBV5-1; CDR3: CASSQTGLTNTGELFF
V: TRBV18; CDR3: CASSPTVGFPYEQYF
V: TRBV7-2; CDR3: CASSLSSVQETQYF
V: TRBV21-1; CDR3: CASSTDRSTMSYTF
V: TRBV18; CDR3: CASSPLQGERGGYTF
V: TRBV10-2; CDR3: CASSDQGLPPWGYGYTF
V: TRBV12-5; CDR3: CASGLGVGSTDTQYF
V: TRBV7-2; CDR3: CASSDGRGKLFF
V: TRBV27; CDR3: CASSSVNEKLFF
V: TRBV7-3; CDR3: CASSNTIGTGNGEQYF
V: TRBV9; CDR3: CASSPRGGRNTGELFF
V: TRBV5-1; CDR3: CASSVPGLFGEQYF
V: TRBV19; CDR3: CASSRQGLGEQYF